This is a list of T cell receptor beta chains from one sample in a study of molecular identifiers for immune sequencing clone quantification. TCRdb itself ran the PCR reads through MiXCR, one entry per CDR3 protein. The repertoire includes 40,000 to 65,000 distinct CDR3 sequences, about a third of them detected once, and approximately 4.2% sits in the top ten. Sample: naive CD8+ T cells from blood, with Jurkat cell RNA spiked in. The receptors originated from a human donor in good health. Some libraries in this study had Jurkat cell RNA spiked in. Each CDR3 is given with its conserved first and last residue. Each record gives: CDR3 DNA, CDR3 protein, V gene, J gene, D gene, clone size. The D gene is left open where the match is weak. For some rows the clone size is stated as once, few or many, or as a class when expanded; others skip it.

cdr3_nt: TGCAGCGTTGAAAGGGTCGGGGAGCTGTTTTTT; cdr3_aa: CSVERVGELFF; v_call: TRBV29-1; j_call: TRBJ2-2; d_call: NA; clone_size: few
cdr3_nt: TGTGCCAGCAGACCCCAGACAGGGTTCGCCGGGGAGCTGTTTTTT; cdr3_aa: CASRPQTGFAGELFF; v_call: TRBV6-5; j_call: TRBJ2-2; d_call: TRBD1; clone_size: many
cdr3_nt: TGTGCCAGCAGTGCCCCCACAGATACGCTGAATTTT; cdr3_aa: CASSAPTDTLNF; v_call: TRBV28; j_call: TRBJ2-3; d_call: NA; clone_size: NA
cdr3_nt: TGCGCCAGCAGCCAAGAGCCGGGACAGGGCCTTGTGAACACCGGGGAGCTGTTTTTT; cdr3_aa: CASSQEPGQGLVNTGELFF; v_call: TRBV4-3; j_call: TRBJ2-2; d_call: TRBD1; clone_size: NA
cdr3_nt: TGTGCCAGCAGTTACTCGTGCAATCAGCCCCAGCATTTT; cdr3_aa: CASSYSCNQPQHF; v_call: TRBV6-5; j_call: TRBJ1-5; d_call: NA; clone_size: NA
cdr3_nt: TGTGCCAGCTCATCCTACCTGGCGGAATATAGCAATCAGCCCCAGCATTTT; cdr3_aa: CASSSYLAEYSNQPQHF; v_call: TRBV19; j_call: TRBJ1-5; d_call: NA; clone_size: few
cdr3_nt: TGTGCCAGCAGTCCCCTAGCAATTACCGGGGAGCTGTTTTTT; cdr3_aa: CASSPLAITGELFF; v_call: TRBV12-3/TRBV12-4; j_call: TRBJ2-2; d_call: NA; clone_size: few
cdr3_nt: TGTGCCAGCAGTTTTTCATCGTACAATGAGCAGATCTTC; cdr3_aa: CASSFSSYNEQIF; v_call: TRBV12-3/TRBV12-4; j_call: TRBJ2-1; d_call: NA; clone_size: NA
cdr3_nt: TGTGCCAGCAGCCCGGTGACAGGGCAAACCCACTATGGCTACACCTTC; cdr3_aa: CASSPVTGQTHYGYTF; v_call: TRBV5-6; j_call: TRBJ1-2; d_call: TRBD1; clone_size: many
cdr3_nt: TGTGCCAGCTCACCAGTAGGGGGAATTAGCAATCAGCCCCAGCATTTT; cdr3_aa: CASSPVGGISNQPQHF; v_call: TRBV18; j_call: TRBJ1-5; d_call: NA; clone_size: NA
cdr3_nt: TGTGCCAGCAGCCTAGGCCCTAGTACCTATGCCTACGAGCAGTACTTC; cdr3_aa: CASSLGPSTYAYEQYF; v_call: TRBV11-2; j_call: TRBJ2-7; d_call: NA; clone_size: many
cdr3_nt: TGTGCCAGCAGCCTACCCTTGCCCTGGCGGGAGAGCACCGGGGAGCCGATTTTT; cdr3_aa: CASSLPLPWRESTGEPIF; v_call: TRBV7-8; j_call: TRBJ2-2; d_call: TRBD2; clone_size: once
cdr3_nt: TGTGCCTGCAGCGAGGGTCAGGGGCCAACGGTAGTCTTC; cdr3_aa: CACSEGQGPTVVF; v_call: TRBV9; j_call: TRBJ2-5; d_call: NA; clone_size: NA
cdr3_nt: TGTGCCAGCAGTTACTTCGTTGGACGGAGCACCGGGGAGCTGTTTTTT; cdr3_aa: CASSYFVGRSTGELFF; v_call: TRBV6-2/TRBV6-3; j_call: TRBJ2-2; d_call: NA; clone_size: few
cdr3_nt: TGTGCCAGCAGACGGACAGGGGAAGGCAATCAGCCCCAGCATTTT; cdr3_aa: CASRRTGEGNQPQHF; v_call: TRBV28; j_call: TRBJ1-5; d_call: TRBD1; clone_size: NA
cdr3_nt: TGTGCCAGCAGTTTCATGGGTAGCGAGGGATATAATGAGCAGTTCTTC; cdr3_aa: CASSFMGSEGYNEQFF; v_call: TRBV28; j_call: TRBJ2-1; d_call: NA; clone_size: NA
cdr3_nt: TGTGCCAGCTCACCTCAGGGTTGGGGCAATCGGCCCCAGCATTTT; cdr3_aa: CASSPQGWGNRPQHF; v_call: TRBV18; j_call: TRBJ1-5; d_call: NA; clone_size: NA
cdr3_nt: TGTGCCAGCAGTGACAGGGGGGGACAGTGGCCCCAGCATTTT; cdr3_aa: CASSDRGGQWPQHF; v_call: TRBV28; j_call: TRBJ1-5; d_call: TRBD1; clone_size: medium-sized
cdr3_nt: TGTGCCATCGGAAGGAGGAATCAGCCCCAGCATTTT; cdr3_aa: CAIGRRNQPQHF; v_call: TRBV6-5; j_call: TRBJ1-5; d_call: NA; clone_size: many
cdr3_nt: TGTGCCAGCAGTTTCAGAGGCGGATACACTGAAGCTTTCTTT; cdr3_aa: CASSFRGGYTEAFF; v_call: TRBV28; j_call: TRBJ1-1; d_call: NA; clone_size: many
cdr3_nt: TGTGCCAGCAGTATATTTGAGGGGGCAAGTGATGAAAAACTGTTTTTT; cdr3_aa: CASSIFEGASDEKLFF; v_call: TRBV28; j_call: TRBJ1-4; d_call: TRBD1; clone_size: many
cdr3_nt: TGTGCCTGCAGTGGGGATGGGACAGGAGCCCCCCAGTACTTC; cdr3_aa: CACSGDGTGAPQYF; v_call: TRBV27; j_call: TRBJ2-5; d_call: TRBD1; clone_size: NA
cdr3_nt: TGTGCCAGCAGCTTGTTCAGGACAGGTCCAGATACGCAGTATTTT; cdr3_aa: CASSLFRTGPDTQYF; v_call: TRBV5-4; j_call: TRBJ2-3; d_call: TRBD1; clone_size: NA
cdr3_nt: TGTGCCACCAGTGATCCCACGGACAGGGGATCTTACAATGAGCAGTTCTTC; cdr3_aa: CATSDPTDRGSYNEQFF; v_call: TRBV24-1; j_call: TRBJ2-1; d_call: TRBD1; clone_size: NA
cdr3_nt: TGTGCCAGCAGCGGTGGGTGGGTCCCCAGGGATACGCAGTATTTT; cdr3_aa: CASSGGWVPRDTQYF; v_call: TRBV7-6; j_call: TRBJ2-3; d_call: NA; clone_size: NA
cdr3_nt: TGTGCCAGCAGCGGGACAGGGGCTGGAACCACCATATATTTT; cdr3_aa: CASSGTGAGTTIYF; v_call: TRBV5-6; j_call: TRBJ1-3; d_call: TRBD1; clone_size: NA
cdr3_nt: TGTGCCAGCAGTGAATCGGCGGGGGGGCCCAATGAGCAGTTCTTC; cdr3_aa: CASSESAGGPNEQFF; v_call: TRBV25-1; j_call: TRBJ2-1; d_call: TRBD2; clone_size: NA
cdr3_nt: TGTGCCAGCAGCCCGCGCACGGGTCCGTCGGGGGAGCAGTACTTC; cdr3_aa: CASSPRTGPSGEQYF; v_call: TRBV11-3; j_call: TRBJ2-7; d_call: NA; clone_size: NA
cdr3_nt: TGTGCCAGCAGCTTAGGGCGGTTCAATCGGCCCCAGCATTTT; cdr3_aa: CASSLGRFNRPQHF; v_call: TRBV13; j_call: TRBJ1-5; d_call: NA; clone_size: few
cdr3_nt: TGTGCCAGTAGTTTTACGGCGGGATACGTCACAGATACGCAGTATTTT; cdr3_aa: CASSFTAGYVTDTQYF; v_call: TRBV19; j_call: TRBJ2-3; d_call: NA; clone_size: many
cdr3_nt: TGTGCCAGCAGTACACTAGCGGGGCACAATGAGCAGTTCTTC; cdr3_aa: CASSTLAGHNEQFF; v_call: TRBV6-4; j_call: TRBJ2-1; d_call: TRBD2; clone_size: NA
cdr3_nt: TGTGCCAGCAGCCTGAACACAGATACGCAGTATTTT; cdr3_aa: CASSLNTDTQYF; v_call: TRBV11-2; j_call: TRBJ2-3; d_call: NA; clone_size: NA
cdr3_nt: TGTGCCAGCAGCGTTGGGACAGCGGATCAGCCCCAGCATTTT; cdr3_aa: CASSVGTADQPQHF; v_call: TRBV9; j_call: TRBJ1-5; d_call: TRBD1; clone_size: few
cdr3_nt: TGCAGTGCTAGCCCACTAGCGACAAACGTCGACAATGAGCAGTTCTTC; cdr3_aa: CSASPLATNVDNEQFF; v_call: TRBV20-1; j_call: TRBJ2-1; d_call: TRBD2; clone_size: NA
cdr3_nt: TGTGCCAGCAGTTACCTGGCCCAATATACGCAGTATTTT; cdr3_aa: CASSYLAQYTQYF; v_call: TRBV6-2/TRBV6-3; j_call: TRBJ2-3; d_call: NA; clone_size: NA
cdr3_nt: TGTGCCAGCCAGGGGGATGTTCCGGGGCCCGGGCTTTCCTACGAGCAGTACTTC; cdr3_aa: CASQGDVPGPGLSYEQYF; v_call: TRBV12-3/TRBV12-4; j_call: TRBJ2-7; d_call: TRBD1; clone_size: many
cdr3_nt: TGTGCCAGCAGTACCCTTACGGGGGGACTAGCTGGGGTCGAGCAGTACTTC; cdr3_aa: CASSTLTGGLAGVEQYF; v_call: TRBV6-5; j_call: TRBJ2-7; d_call: TRBD2; clone_size: few
cdr3_nt: TGTGCCAGCAGCTTAGCCCACAGTGAGCAGTTCTTC; cdr3_aa: CASSLAHSEQFF; v_call: TRBV11-2; j_call: TRBJ2-1; d_call: NA; clone_size: once
cdr3_nt: TGTGCCAGCAGCATTGGGACTCTCTCTGGGGCCAACGTCCTGACTTTC; cdr3_aa: CASSIGTLSGANVLTF; v_call: TRBV5-6; j_call: TRBJ2-6; d_call: NA; clone_size: NA
cdr3_nt: TGCAGTGCTAGAGGGGGGAGAAGGCCCTTTGGAAACACCATATATTTT; cdr3_aa: CSARGGRRPFGNTIYF; v_call: TRBV20-1; j_call: TRBJ1-3; d_call: NA; clone_size: NA
cdr3_nt: TGCAGCGTTGACACAGGAGACAGCTATGGCTACACCTTC; cdr3_aa: CSVDTGDSYGYTF; v_call: TRBV29-1; j_call: TRBJ1-2; d_call: NA; clone_size: many
cdr3_nt: TGTGCCAGCAGCCCGGCGGCTACCTACGAGCAGTACTTC; cdr3_aa: CASSPAATYEQYF; v_call: TRBV5-8; j_call: TRBJ2-7; d_call: NA; clone_size: NA
cdr3_nt: TGTGCCAGCAGCTGGGAAAGACAGTATTTT; cdr3_aa: CASSWERQYF; v_call: TRBV28; j_call: TRBJ2-3; d_call: NA; clone_size: many
cdr3_nt: TGTGCCAGCAGTGATCCCCAGGGCGAGGCTGGAAACACCATATATTTT; cdr3_aa: CASSDPQGEAGNTIYF; v_call: TRBV6-1; j_call: TRBJ1-3; d_call: NA; clone_size: few
cdr3_nt: TGTGCCAGCAGCCTGGGACAGGGCGATAATTCACCCCTCCACTTT; cdr3_aa: CASSLGQGDNSPLHF; v_call: TRBV13; j_call: TRBJ1-6; d_call: TRBD1; clone_size: NA
cdr3_nt: TGTGCCAGCAGCCGGACGTGGACCGGGGAGCTGTTTTTT; cdr3_aa: CASSRTWTGELFF; v_call: TRBV14; j_call: TRBJ2-2; d_call: NA; clone_size: NA
cdr3_nt: TGCAGAGCTGAACTACCGGGACAGGGGGCCAACCAGTACTTC; cdr3_aa: CRAELPGQGANQYF; v_call: TRBV20-1; j_call: TRBJ2-7; d_call: TRBD1; clone_size: NA
cdr3_nt: TGTGCCAGCAGTCCGCCAGGGGCAACCGGGGAGCTGTTTTTT; cdr3_aa: CASSPPGATGELFF; v_call: TRBV27; j_call: TRBJ2-2; d_call: NA; clone_size: NA
cdr3_nt: TGTGCCAGCAGTATCCCGGGACAGGGGAGCACAGATACGCAGTATTTT; cdr3_aa: CASSIPGQGSTDTQYF; v_call: TRBV28; j_call: TRBJ2-3; d_call: TRBD1; clone_size: NA
cdr3_nt: TGTGCCAGCAGTTACTGGGACTACGAGCAGTACTTC; cdr3_aa: CASSYWDYEQYF; v_call: TRBV6-5; j_call: TRBJ2-7; d_call: NA; clone_size: many
cdr3_nt: TGTGCCAGCAGTTTGGAGAACTTGGGCATGGGCTACACCTTC; cdr3_aa: CASSLENLGMGYTF; v_call: TRBV28; j_call: TRBJ1-2; d_call: NA; clone_size: NA
cdr3_nt: TGCGCCAGCAGCCTAGACAGAACACACACAGATACGCAGTATTTT; cdr3_aa: CASSLDRTHTDTQYF; v_call: TRBV4-3; j_call: TRBJ2-3; d_call: NA; clone_size: few
cdr3_nt: TGTGCCAGCAGTCGGAGTGGAAACACTGAAGCTTTCTTT; cdr3_aa: CASSRSGNTEAFF; v_call: TRBV6-2/TRBV6-3; j_call: TRBJ1-1; d_call: NA; clone_size: NA
cdr3_nt: TGTGCCAGCAGCTTACCAGCGGGAGGTGGGATGAACACCGGGGAGCTGTTTTTT; cdr3_aa: CASSLPAGGGMNTGELFF; v_call: TRBV11-2; j_call: TRBJ2-2; d_call: TRBD2; clone_size: NA